This entry features one T cell receptor (beta chain) sequence. TCRdb's table, derived via immunoSEQ multiplex PCR, lists solely in-frame clones and lacks some. The table has roughly 220,000 clones, 88% seen once. This record belongs to a study of blood T cell repertoires in COVID-19. This TCR was sampled from a young woman who had recovered from COVID-19. What was sequenced was PBMCs or T cells enriched from blood (not recorded which).

The CDR3: CASSQDLAGSDTQYF. The CDR3 DNA reads as TGTGCCAGCAGCCAAGATCTAGCGGGGTCAGATACGCAGTATTTT. V usage is TRBV3-1 (or the pseudogene TRBV3-2) and J usage is TRBJ2-3; 9 bases line up with TRBD2. The CDR3 loop spans 15 amino acids. From germline, CDR1 is LGHDT and CDR2 YNNKEL (reference sequence). J lost 4 bases, V lost 0 bases, and 2 bases had no gene match.